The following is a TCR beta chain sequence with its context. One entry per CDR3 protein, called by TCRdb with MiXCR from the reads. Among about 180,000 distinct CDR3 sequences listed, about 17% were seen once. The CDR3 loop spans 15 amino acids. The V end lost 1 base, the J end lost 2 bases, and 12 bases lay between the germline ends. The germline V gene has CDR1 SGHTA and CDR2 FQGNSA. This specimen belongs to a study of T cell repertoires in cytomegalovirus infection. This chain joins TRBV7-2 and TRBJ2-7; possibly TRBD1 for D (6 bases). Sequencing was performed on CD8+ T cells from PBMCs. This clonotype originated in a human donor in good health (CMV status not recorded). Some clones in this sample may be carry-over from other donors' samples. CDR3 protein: CASSLGDRPPYEQYF. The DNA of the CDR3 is TGTGCCAGCAGCTTAGGAGACAGGCCGCCCTACGAGCAGTACTTC.